This TCR beta chain was retrieved from a study of PD-1 blockade in classical Hodgkin lymphoma. General observations from the study: Newly diagnosed patients reportedly trailed healthy donors in baseline TCR diversity. Differences between repertoires have undefined causes, possibly disease activity or prior therapy.

Time point given: cycle 4 day 1 (C4D1), after less than 7 weeks of nivolumab. The patients all showed relapse after autologous stem cell transplantation, while their brentuximab vedotin exposure varied. Trimming at V came to 4 bases and at J to 4 bases, leaving 6 bases not matched to a gene. Germline CDR1 reads SGHDN; CDR2 reads FVKESK. CDR3 length equals 15 residues. As for this clone: Its antigen is unknown.

The table came from immunoSEQ multiplex PCR; TCRdb's copy has only in-frame clones and leaves some out. Of about 24,000 clones listed, about 81% are singletons. The chain employs TRBV14 and TRBJ1-4; 7 bases are a match to TRBD1. Sequencing was performed on peripheral blood mononuclear cells (PBMCs), taken before the fourth cycle of nivolumab. This receptor was identified in a human donor with classical Hodgkin lymphoma. The CDR3 loop is CASSLRTGYNEKLFF. CDR3 DNA sequence: TGTGCCAGCAGCCTTCGGACAGGCTATAATGAAAAACTGTTTTTT.